The present T cell receptor (beta chain) was sequenced within a study of control samples from healthy donors and cancer patients. TCRdb keeps only in-frame clones here, not all; method: immunoSEQ multiplex PCR. Here the sample spans approximately 110,000 clones, approximately 90% being singletons. This CDR3 comprises 15 residues. Germline V gene sequence: CDR1 SGDLS, CDR2 YYNGEE. Trimming shortened V by 2 bases and J by 7 bases, and 15 bases separated the two germline ends. The chain combines TRBV9 with TRBJ2-2; D is perhaps TRBD1 or TRBD2 (5 bases each). The source of this sequence is a human donor in good health. The donor label of this sample is uncertain. The source material was blood. Here the CDR3 reads CASSVEGPLSGELFF. In DNA form, the CDR3 reads TGTGCCAGCAGCGTTGAGGGACCTTTGAGCGGGGAGCTGTTTTTT.